The 9 T cell receptor beta chains given below trace back to one sample, sequenced in a study of T cells in Graves' hyperthyroidism and ophthalmopathy. The TCR beta CDR3 regions underwent amplification using RNA transcripts as the source. When the TCR CDR3 underwent first-round RT-PCR, the HTBI primer set was used. TCRdb passed the multiplex PCR reads through MiXCR, listing each CDR3 protein once. The sample holds hundreds of thousands of distinct CDR3 sequences, approximately 14% seen once. The sequenced sample consisted of blood. Receptor source: a woman between 18 and 30 years old with Graves' hyperthyroidism.

The CDR3 protein is CASSYGGFGSGNTIYF. In DNA form, the CDR3 reads TGTGCCAGCAGTTACGGGGGGTTCGGCTCTGGAAACACCATATATTTT. This chain uses TRBV6-6 with TRBJ1-3; a possible D gene is TRBD1 (5 bases). V gave up 2 bases and J gave up 0 bases, with 11 bases separating them. CDR1 and CDR2 from the germline V gene are MNHNY and SVGAGI (reference sequence). This CDR3 is 16 amino acids long.

This clonotype was seen many times. The chain couples TRBV2 to TRBJ2-7, with D possibly being TRBD2 (5 bases). Germline V gene lookup returns CDR1 SNHLY and CDR2 FYNNEI. Trimming stripped 6 bases from V and 0 bases from J, with 12 bases between. CDR3 length: 14 amino acids. The CDR3 DNA reads as TGTGCCAGCAGGGAGGCGGTAAGCTCCTACGAGCAGTACTTC. Translating gives CASREAVSSYEQYF. The full variable domain, completed using reference TRBV2 and TRBJ2-7, is EPEVTQTPSHQVTQMGQEVILRCVPISNHLYFYWYRQILGQKVEFLVSFYNNEISEKSEIFDDQFSVERPDGSNFTLKIRSTKLEDSAMYFCASREAVSSYEQYFGPGTRLTVT.

This clonotype was seen ten or more times. The chain recombines TRBV28 with TRBJ1-6; D uncertain. Germline CDR1 MDHEN, CDR2 SYDVKM. This CDR3 is 17 amino acids long. V shed 2 bases and J shed 10 bases, with 21 bases lying between them. As DNA, the CDR3 is TGTGCCAGCAGTTTAAACTCCTGGACCAAATCGGGATCACCCCTCCACTTT. This encodes CASSLNSWTKSGSPLHF.

At least ten counts were recorded for this clonotype. The genes are TRBV28 and TRBJ1-4, with TRBD1 matching over 7 bases. Losses at the gene ends were 2 bases for V and 13 bases for J; bases not matched to a gene: 10. The germline V gene has CDR1 MDHEN and CDR2 SYDVKM. This CDR3 comprises 14 residues. The CDR3 protein is CASSLPERDRRLFF. In nucleotides, the CDR3 is TGTGCCAGCAGTTTACCCGAAAGGGACAGACGACTGTTTTTT.

The genes are TRBV19 and TRBJ2-1; D not resolved. This CDR3 region has 17 residues. V lost 3 bases, J lost 0 bases, and 15 bases lay in between. Germline-derived CDR1 and CDR2 are LNHDA and SQIVND (reference sequence). The chain's CDR3 is CASSIESASSSYNEQFF. The CDR3 nucleotides are TGTGCCAGTAGTATCGAATCCGCCTCGAGCTCCTACAATGAGCAGTTCTTC.

There are a few counts of this clonotype. This sequence joins TRBV7-3 and TRBJ2-1; D tentatively fits TRBD1 or TRBD2 (7 bases each). There are 16 residues in the CDR3. V lost 4 bases to trimming and J lost 6 bases, with 19 bases between them. Germline V gene data show CDR1 as SGHTA and CDR2 as FQGTGA. The CDR3 sequence: CASSSQGGGGGNEQFF. The CDR3 DNA is TGTGCCAGCAGCTCTCAGGGGGGGGGTGGTGGCAATGAGCAGTTCTTC.

J is TRBJ2-5 and V is TRBV19, with 7 bases aligning to TRBD2. Looked up from germline, CDR1 is LNHDA and CDR2 is SQIVND (reference sequence). Trimming took 6 bases from V and 3 from J; bases not matched to a gene: 4. CDR3 length equals 13 residues. The DNA of the CDR3 is TGTGCCAGTAGGGGGGGGGGGAAAGAGACCCAGTACTTC. It yields the protein CASRGGGKETQYF.

This clonotype was detected a few times. The CDR3 DNA reads TGTGCCAGCAGCTTGGGGGACAGGGTTGGCTACACCTTC. Protein sequence: CASSLGDRVGYTF. The chain couples TRBV5-4 to TRBJ1-2, with TRBD1 identical over 9 bases. Germline CDR1 and CDR2: SGHNT and YYREEE (reference sequence). The CDR3 loop spans 13 amino acids. V lost 0 bases, J lost 7 bases, and 1 base stayed unmatched.

At least ten counts were recorded for this clonotype. The chain combines TRBV11-2 with TRBJ2-3; possible D gene TRBD2, 6 bases. The germline CDR1 and CDR2 sequences are SGHAT and FQNNGV. The CDR3 spans 17 residues. The V end was cut by 4 bases, the J end by 0 bases, with 17 bases between. CDR3 nucleotides: TGTGCCAGCAGCTACGGCTTATCGGCGGGAAGCACAGATACGCAGTATTTT. It specifies CASSYGLSAGSTDTQYF.